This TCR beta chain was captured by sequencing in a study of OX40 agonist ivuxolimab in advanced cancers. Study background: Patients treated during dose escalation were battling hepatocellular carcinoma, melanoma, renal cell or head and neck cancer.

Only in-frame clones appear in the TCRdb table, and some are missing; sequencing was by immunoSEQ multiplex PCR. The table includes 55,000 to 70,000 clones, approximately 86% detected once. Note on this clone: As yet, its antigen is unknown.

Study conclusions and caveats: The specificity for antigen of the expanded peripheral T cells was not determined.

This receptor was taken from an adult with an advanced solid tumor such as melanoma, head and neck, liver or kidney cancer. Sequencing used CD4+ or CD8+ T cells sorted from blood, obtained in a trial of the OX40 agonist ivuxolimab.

The CDR3 nucleotides are TGTGCCAGCGCCGGGACAGCCCATTACGAGCAGTACTTC. Encoded protein: CASAGTAHYEQYF. The V and J genes are TRBV6-1 and TRBJ2-7; 7 nucleotides match TRBD1. This CDR3 has 13 amino acids. The V segment lost 8 bases and the J segment 4 bases; nucleotides outside the gene matches: 8. Germline CDR1 is MNHNS and CDR2 is SASEGT.